These 23 T cell receptor beta chains were sequenced from one sample in a study of blood T cell repertoires in COVID-19. TCRdb's table, derived via immunoSEQ multiplex PCR, lists solely in-frame clones and lacks some. This repertoire shows about 430,000 clones, more than 70% found once; its top ten account for 1.4%. The sequenced material came from PBMCs or T cells enriched from blood (not recorded which). These receptors all stem from a woman aged 18-29 years who had been exposed to COVID-19.

This sequence joins TRBV6-5 and TRBJ2-1, with D perhaps TRBD1 (5 bases). Trimming removed 4 bases at V and 4 bases at J, with 8 bases between. This CDR3 is 13 amino acids long. The V gene's germline CDR1 is MNHEY and CDR2 SVGAGI. The CDR3 loop reads CASSWRQYNEQFF. CDR3 DNA sequence: TGTGCCAGCAGTTGGCGACAGTACAATGAGCAGTTCTTC.

The gene calls are TRBV4-3 and TRBJ2-5, with TRBD2 matching 8 bases. Germline V gives CDR1 LGHNA, CDR2 YSLEER. V shed 1 base and J 1 base; nucleotides not matched to a gene: 5. This CDR3 has 16 residues. CDR3 nucleotide sequence: TGCGCCAGCAGCCAAGCGCGGGGGGCACTCCAAGAGACCCAGTACTTC. It is translated as CASSQARGALQETQYF.

The rearrangement links TRBV19 to TRBJ2-7; D remains ambiguous. The CDR3 length is 14 residues. Trimming took off 3 bases at V and 0 bases at J, with 9 bases between the two ends. CDR1 and CDR2 (germline): LNHDA, SQIVND (reference sequence). CDR3 protein: CASSINQDSYEQYF. As DNA, the CDR3 is TGTGCCAGTAGTATTAACCAGGACTCCTACGAGCAGTACTTC.

J is TRBJ1-2 and V is TRBV27, with D unresolved. This CDR3 has 12 residues. V shed 3 bases and J shed 8 bases, with 10 bases lying between them. Germline loops: CDR1 MNHEY, CDR2 SMNVEV (reference sequence). CDR3 in amino acids: CASSFGAVGYTF. CDR3 nucleotide sequence: TGTGCCAGCAGTTTCGGAGCCGTGGGCTACACCTTC.

The V gene is TRBV7-9, the J gene TRBJ2-1, with 8 bases lining up with TRBD1. This CDR3 spans 17 amino acids. V dropped 0 bases and J dropped 2; count of bases not matched to a gene: 6. CDR1 is SEHNR, CDR2 FQNEAQ, per germline (reference sequence). The CDR3 protein is CASSLASTGGPYNEQFF. CDR3 nucleotides: TGTGCCAGCAGCTTAGCATCAACAGGGGGTCCCTACAATGAGCAGTTCTTC.

V gene TRBV24-1 combines with J gene TRBJ2-2; tentative D call: TRBD2 (5 bases). Germline V CDR1 and CDR2: KGHDR, SFDVKD. Trimming removed 5 bases at V and 7 bases at J, with 10 bases between. The CDR3 runs 13 residues. In DNA, the CDR3 is TGTGCCACCAGTGTCGGGATGGGCGGGGAGCTGTTTTTT. Amino acids: CATSVGMGGELFF.

The chain links TRBV5-1 to TRBJ2-6; no clear D. V shed 2 bases and J shed 0 bases, with 9 bases lying between them. The CDR3 loop spans 16 amino acids. Germline V lookup: CDR1 SGHRS, CDR2 YFSETQ. CDR3 in amino acids: CASSFFPSSGANVLTF. DNA of the CDR3: TGCGCCAGCAGCTTCTTTCCGAGCTCTGGGGCCAACGTCCTGACTTTC.

The genes are TRBV25-1 and TRBJ2-7, with 11 bases matching TRBD2. V trimming: 1 base; J trimming: 5 bases; junction bases outside the gene matches: 7. Germline CDR1 MGHDK, CDR2 SYGVNS. This CDR3 has 16 residues. CDR3 DNA sequence: TGTGCCAGCAGTGAATGGGTGACTAGCGGGGCGCACGAGCAGTACTTC. This gives the protein CASSEWVTSGAHEQYF.

The chain has TRBV19 and TRBJ1-3, with D tentatively TRBD1 (5 bases). Deletions cut 7 bases from V and 0 bases from J, with 19 bases between. The CDR3 covers 17 residues. Germline V lookup: CDR1 LNHDA, CDR2 SQIVND (reference sequence). CDR3 amino acids: CASTQWGRSSSGNTIYF. The CDR3 coding sequence is TGTGCCAGTACCCAATGGGGCAGATCGAGCTCTGGAAACACCATATATTTT.

The V call is TRBV30, the J call TRBJ1-5; D possibly corresponds to TRBD1 (5 bases). The V gene's germline CDR1 is GTSNPN and CDR2 SVGIG (reference sequence). The CDR3 sequence is 14 residues long. Between the trimmed V and J ends, which lost 4 bases and 4 bases, there was a span of 14 bases. The CDR3: CAWILGDLNQPQHF. The DNA of the CDR3 is TGTGCCTGGATTCTAGGGGATCTTAATCAGCCCCAGCATTTT.

The gene calls are TRBV9 and TRBJ1-6; the match to TRBD1 covers 8 bases. CDR1 SGDLS and CDR2 YYNGEE come from the germline V gene. The CDR3 extends over 17 amino acids. Unmatched junction bases numbered 12, after V lost 4 bases and J lost 6 bases. The CDR3: CASSSPGQDLVNSPLHF. As DNA, the CDR3 is TGTGCCAGCAGCTCCCCGGGACAGGACTTAGTTAATTCACCCCTCCACTTT.

The rearrangement links TRBV29-1 to TRBJ2-1, with 10 bases fitting TRBD1. V lost 4 bases, J lost 10 bases, and 4 bases stayed unmatched. This CDR3 has 12 residues. The germline CDR1 and CDR2 sequences are SQVTM and ANQGSEA. CDR3 protein: CSVGTGGIEQFF. In DNA, the CDR3 is TGCAGCGTTGGGACAGGGGGAATCGAGCAGTTCTTC.

The chain recombines TRBV27 with TRBJ1-4; TRBD1 is a possible D gene (5 bases). The CDR3 has 15 amino acids. Trimming shortened V by 6 bases and J by 5 bases, and 16 bases separated the two germline ends. Germline V gene sequence: CDR1 MNHEY, CDR2 SMNVEV (reference sequence). The CDR3 loop reads CASRPSTVINEKLFF. The CDR3 region has the DNA TGTGCCAGCAGGCCCTCGACAGTGATAAATGAAAAACTGTTTTTT.

The rearrangement joins TRBV29-1 to TRBJ2-2; a weak D match, TRBD2 (6 bases). With 3 bases removed from V and 4 bases from J, the gap between germline ends came to 12 bases. The CDR3 is 14 residues long. The V gene's germline CDR1 is SQVTM and CDR2 ANQGSEA. CDR3 coding DNA: TGCAGCGTTGATAACGGGGGAGGCACCGGGGAGCTGTTTTTT. Protein product: CSVDNGGGTGELFF.

The V and J genes are TRBV28 and TRBJ2-4, with 8 bases identical to TRBD1. Germline V gives CDR1 MDHEN, CDR2 SYDVKM. The CDR3 length is 16 residues. Germline trimming cut 5 bases from V and 0 bases from J; bases unmatched to any gene: 6. The CDR3 region has the DNA TGTGCCAGCAGTCAAGACAGGGGAAGAGCCAAAAACATTCAGTACTTC. This translates into CASSQDRGRAKNIQYF.

The rearrangement uses TRBV12-3 or TRBV12-4 and TRBJ2-7, with 7 bases aligning to TRBD1. The CDR3 runs to 13 residues. The junction had 6 bases not matched to a gene; V was cut back by 9 bases and J by 1 base. CDR3 region: CASLGTESYEQYF. The DNA for the CDR3 is TGTGCCAGTCTCGGGACAGAATCCTACGAGCAGTACTTC.

The chain links TRBV28 to TRBJ1-2, with 9 bases fitting TRBD1. Per germline, CDR1 MDHEN and CDR2 SYDVKM. V was pared by 3 bases and J by 5 bases, with 7 bases of the junction left unmatched. CDR3 length: 15 residues. The CDR3 loop reads CASSFRDRATYGYTF. In nucleotides, the CDR3 is TGTGCCAGCAGTTTTCGGGACAGGGCTACTTATGGCTACACCTTC.

This clone was picked up one time. This chain joins TRBV6-1 and TRBJ1-1; D ambiguous. Between the trimmed V and J ends, which lost 2 bases and 8 bases, there was a span of 12 bases. CDR1 is MNHNS, CDR2 SASEGT, per germline. CDR3 length: 13 amino acids. The CDR3 is CASSESNRVEAFF. The DNA of the CDR3 is TGTGCCAGCAGTGAATCTAATCGGGTAGAAGCTTTCTTT.

The chain links TRBV4-3 to TRBJ2-7; 10 bases align to TRBD2. This CDR3 is 16 amino acids long. In germline, CDR1 is LGHNA, CDR2 YSLEER. The J segment lost 3 bases and the V segment lost 2 bases, leaving 7 bases of the junction unmatched. This chain's CDR3 is CASSQKSSGGGYEQYF. The CDR3, as DNA: TGCGCCAGCAGCCAAAAATCCAGCGGGGGGGGCTACGAGCAGTACTTC.

V gene TRBV3-1 (or the pseudogene TRBV3-2) combines with J gene TRBJ1-1; D unresolved. Looked up from germline, CDR1 is LGHDT and CDR2 is YNNKEL (reference sequence). This CDR3 is 12 amino acids long. Deletions cut 4 bases from V and 6 bases from J, with 9 bases between. The CDR3 coding sequence is TGTGCCAGCAGCCCAGGTGCAGCTGAAGCTTTCTTT. As protein: CASSPGAAEAFF.

The V gene is TRBV28, the J gene TRBJ2-7, with TRBD2 identical over 9 bases. V shed 8 bases, J shed 3 bases, and the junction held 5 bases outside the gene matches. The CDR3 is 13 amino acids. Germline CDR1 reads MDHEN; CDR2 reads SYDVKM. CDR3 nucleotides: TGTGCCAGCTATACTAGCGGGTTCTACGAGCAGTACTTC. Protein: CASYTSGFYEQYF.

V gene TRBV27 combines with J gene TRBJ2-2; D call uncertain. V dropped 2 bases and J dropped 5 bases, with 6 bases sitting between them. This CDR3 spans 13 amino acids. Germline assignment: CDR1 MNHEY and CDR2 SMNVEV (reference sequence). CDR3 sequence: CASSLALTGELFF. The CDR3 DNA reads TGTGCCAGCAGTTTAGCGCTAACCGGGGAGCTGTTTTTT.

The V gene is TRBV19, the J gene TRBJ2-7, with 8 nucleotides matching TRBD1. Germline trimming cut 11 bases from V and 0 bases from J; bases unmatched to any gene: 9. CDR3 length: 14 amino acids. Germline-derived CDR1 and CDR2 are LNHDA and SQIVND (reference sequence). CDR3 amino acids: CASGGGWNSYEQYF. DNA of the CDR3: TGTGCCTCAGGGGGCGGTTGGAACTCCTACGAGCAGTACTTC.